A selection of T cell receptor beta chains follows, all from one sample in a study of CD8 T cells in ankylosing spondylitis. TCRdb itself ran the 5' RACE reads through MiXCR, one entry per CDR3 protein. Here the sample spans just over 300,000 distinct CDR3 sequences, more than 20% being singletons. The specimen sequenced was blood, either unsorted or a sorted T cell fraction (not recorded which). The receptors here all came from a female donor with ankylosing spondylitis or in good health (not recorded which). Both conserved end residues are part of each CDR3. The D gene is left open where the match is weak. Size is stated for part of the rows, as once, few or many counts, or as a class when the clone is expanded.

clone_size j_call v_call d_call cdr3_aa cdr3_nt
few TRBJ2-7 TRBV7-8 NA CASSFALEQNYEQYF TGTGCCAGCAGCTTTGCCCTGGAACAGAACTACGAGCAGTACTTC
NA TRBJ2-1 TRBV12-3/TRBV12-4 TRBD2 CASRTGTSGYNEQFF TGTGCCAGCCGTACCGGGACTAGCGGTTACAATGAGCAGTTCTTC
few TRBJ2-1 TRBV10-3 NA CAISGGGQGSYNEQFF TGTGCCATCAGTGGAGGGGGGCAGGGTTCCTACAATGAGCAGTTCTTC
many TRBJ1-3 TRBV29-1 NA CSVDGGEGSGNTIYF TGCAGCGTTGATGGGGGGGAAGGCTCTGGAAACACCATATATTTT
once TRBJ2-5 TRBV18 NA CASSPALGGVQETQYF TGTGCCAGCTCCCCGGCATTGGGCGGGGTCCAAGAGACCCAGTACTTC
many TRBJ2-7 TRBV20-1 NA CSASEDITSYEQYF TGCAGTGCAAGCGAGGACATCACCTCCTACGAGCAGTACTTC
NA TRBJ2-1 TRBV15 NA CATSRDPRAGEQFF TGTGCCACCAGCAGAGATCCCAGGGCGGGTGAGCAGTTCTTC
NA TRBJ2-1 TRBV20-1 NA CSALRGVRSCNEQFF TGCAGTGCCCTAAGGGGAGTGCGCTCCTGCAATGAGCAGTTCTTC
NA TRBJ1-6 TRBV10-3 NA CAITTPPLHF TGTGCCATCACTACACCACCCCTCCACTTT
few TRBJ2-5 TRBV20-1 NA CSASGEGTQYF TGCAGTGCCTCAGGGGAGGGGACCCAGTACTTC
few TRBJ2-1 TRBV11-3 NA CASSLFQFF TGTGCCAGCAGCTTATTTCAGTTCTTC
NA TRBJ2-6 TRBV6-5 NA CASSYARGRAGANVLTF TGTGCCAGCAGTTACGCTCGGGGGCGGGCAGGGGCCAACGTCCTGACTTTC
many TRBJ2-3 TRBV20-1 TRBD1 CSARGGDRDETQYF TGCAGTGCTAGGGGGGGGGACAGGGACGAAACGCAGTATTTT
NA TRBJ2-7 TRBV20-1 NA CSASSGREQYF TGCAGTGCTAGCTCCGGGCGCGAGCAGTACTTC
few TRBJ2-5 TRBV20-1 NA CSAPPGEALKETQYF TGCAGTGCTCCTCCGGGGGAAGCTTTGAAAGAGACCCAGTACTTC
few TRBJ2-5 TRBV7-9 TRBD2 CASSLVRIAGNQETQYF TGTGCCAGCAGCTTAGTCCGAATAGCGGGCAACCAAGAGACCCAGTACTTC
NA TRBJ1-4 TRBV18 TRBD1 CASSPTTGVGNEKLFF TGTGCCAGCTCACCTACTACAGGGGTGGGTAATGAAAAACTGTTTTTT
few TRBJ2-7 TRBV20-1 NA CSAKRPRGRVSYEQYF TGCAGTGCTAAAAGGCCCCGAGGAAGGGTCTCCTACGAGCAGTACTTC
few TRBJ2-1 TRBV20-1 TRBD2 CSASPTGGYYHNEQFF TGCAGTGCTAGTCCCACGGGAGGGTATTATCACAATGAGCAGTTCTTC
NA TRBJ1-5 TRBV15 TRBD1 CATSRSTGGSQPQHF TGTGCCACCAGCAGAAGTACAGGGGGCTCTCAGCCCCAGCATTTT
many TRBJ2-2 TRBV6-5 NA CASRRAGNTGELFF TGTGCCAGCAGGCGAGCGGGGAACACCGGGGAGCTGTTTTTT
NA TRBJ1-2 TRBV6-5 TRBD1 CASSYRPGTAHYGYTF TGTGCCAGCAGTTACCGACCCGGGACAGCCCACTATGGCTACACCTTC
NA TRBJ1-2 TRBV15 NA CATSKVNYGYTF TGTGCCACCAGCAAGGTTAACTATGGCTACACCTTC